This T cell receptor (beta chain) appears in the sequencing data of a study of cytomegalovirus exposure and HLA in healthy donors. General study results and limits: A missense variant in DCLRE1C was later tied to TCR beta V- and J-gene trimming. CMV serostatus stood as the only immune exposure information on hand.

Germline V CDR1 and CDR2: SGHAT, FQNNGV. V lost 1 base, J lost 1 base, and 14 bases stayed unmatched. There are 19 residues in the CDR3. The PCR employed 60 Vbeta primers together with 13 Jbeta primers. Produced via immunoSEQ multiplex PCR; TCRdb's table is partial and in-frame only. The sample gives roughly 180,000 clones, 80% of which show up once; less than 1.5% is in the top ten. This clone was counted a single time. The antigen is unknown. This TCR derives from a girl under 18 in good health and CMV-seropositive. This chain joins TRBV11-2 and TRBJ2-5; 8 nucleotides match TRBD1. The sequenced sample was PBMCs. CDR3 sequence: CASSLVFGQGGGSQETQYF. CDR3 sequence (DNA): TGTGCCAGCAGCTTAGTTTTCGGACAGGGAGGTGGGTCCCAAGAGACCCAGTACTTC.